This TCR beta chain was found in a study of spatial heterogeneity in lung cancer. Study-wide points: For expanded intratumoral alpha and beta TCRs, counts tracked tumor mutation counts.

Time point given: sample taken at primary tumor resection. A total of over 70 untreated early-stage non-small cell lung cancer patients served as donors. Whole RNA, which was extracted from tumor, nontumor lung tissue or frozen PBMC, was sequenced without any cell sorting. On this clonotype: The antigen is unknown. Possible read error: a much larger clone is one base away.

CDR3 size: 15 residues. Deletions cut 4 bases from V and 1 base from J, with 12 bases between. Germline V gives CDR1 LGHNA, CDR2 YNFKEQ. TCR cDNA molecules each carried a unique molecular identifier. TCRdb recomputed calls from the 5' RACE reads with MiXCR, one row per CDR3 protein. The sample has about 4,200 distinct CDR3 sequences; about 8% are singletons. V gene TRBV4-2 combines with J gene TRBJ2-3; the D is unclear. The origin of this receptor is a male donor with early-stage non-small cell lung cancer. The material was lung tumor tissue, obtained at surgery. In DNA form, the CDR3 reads TGTGCCAGCAGCCGAAAGGATGGAGGCACAGATACGCAGTATTTT. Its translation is CASSRKDGGTDTQYF.